The 9 T cell receptor beta chains below were found in one sample sequenced in a study of T cells after yellow fever vaccination. Via MiXCR, TCRdb re-called the 5' RACE reads, giving one row per CDR3 protein. Of 300,000 or so distinct CDR3 sequences in the sample, about an eighth are singletons; the top ten hold roughly 0.5%. The specimen comprised CD4+ T cells sorted from PBMCs, sampled 45 days after the yellow fever booster vaccination. The receptors originated from a young man who received the YFV17D yellow fever vaccine.

This clonotype has more than one count but fewer than ten. The rearrangement joins TRBV29-1 to TRBJ2-3; no clear D gene. Per the germline V gene, CDR1 is SQVTM and CDR2 is ANQGSEA. Between the trimmed V and J ends, which lost 8 bases and 0 bases, there was a span of 9 bases. The CDR3 length is 12 residues. The CDR3 DNA sequence: TGCAGCCATCAAATTAGCACAGATACGCAGTATTTT. Translating it yields CSHQISTDTQYF.

This sequence joins TRBV9 and TRBJ1-2; D remains unclear. CDR1 is SGDLS and CDR2 is YYNGEE in the germline V gene. The CDR3 has 14 residues. V lost 0 bases to trimming and J lost 8 bases, with 14 bases between them. The CDR3 region has the DNA TGTGCCAGCAGCGTAGATAGGTCCTTTGGCGGCTACACCTTC. This sequence encodes CASSVDRSFGGYTF.

This clonotype was detected a few times. The rearrangement uses TRBV5-1 and TRBJ2-1; the D gene is possibly TRBD2 (6 bases). Trimming pared 4 bases from V and 10 bases from J, leaving 9 bases between. This CDR3 spans 11 amino acids. In germline, CDR1 is SGHRS, CDR2 YFSETQ. The CDR3 sequence is CASSNGLEQFF. CDR3 coding DNA: TGCGCCAGCAGCAACGGACTAGAGCAGTTCTTC.

This sequence joins TRBV5-1 and TRBJ2-3, with no clear D. The CDR3 extends over 16 amino acids. The V end was cut by 2 bases, the J end by 0 bases, with 13 bases between. Looked up from germline, CDR1 is SGHRS and CDR2 is YFSETQ. The CDR3: CASSFGAAASTDTQYF. The CDR3 DNA sequence: TGCGCCAGCAGCTTTGGCGCGGCCGCTAGCACAGATACGCAGTATTTT.

This clonotype was seen once. Because it lacks the conserved phenylalanine or tryptophan at the end, this CDR3 is likely a read error. The chain recombines TRBV20-1 with TRBJ2-5; 7 bases fit TRBD2. CDR1 is DFQATT and CDR2 is SNEGSKA in the germline V gene (reference sequence). This CDR3 is 14 amino acids long. The V segment lost 0 bases and the J segment 4 bases; nucleotides outside the gene matches: 5. In DNA form, the CDR3 reads TGCAGTGCTAGAGATTCGGGGAGGGGAGAGACCCAGTACTTA. This sequence encodes CSARDSGRGETQYL.

The J gene is TRBJ2-7, the V gene TRBV7-2, with D unclear. CDR1 and CDR2 from the germline V gene are SGHTA and FQGNSA. Trimming took 1 base from V and 8 from J, leaving 15 bases between them. This CDR3 contains 14 residues. CDR3 sequence reads: CASSLGPHDWQQYF. CDR3 bases: TGTGCCAGCAGCTTAGGCCCCCATGACTGGCAGCAGTACTTC.

Only a few counts were recorded for this clonotype. The chain combines TRBV7-3 with TRBJ2-3; no firm D call. Trimming cost V 2 bases and J 0 bases, with 9 bases left between them. The CDR3 spans 15 residues. Per germline, CDR1 SGHTA and CDR2 FQGTGA. The CDR3: CASSLVHRSTDTQYF. CDR3 nucleotides: TGTGCCAGCAGCTTAGTTCACAGAAGCACAGATACGCAGTATTTT. The full variable domain, with the rest looked up from reference TRBV7-3 and TRBJ2-3, is GAGVSQTPSNKVTEKGKYVELRCDPISGHTALYWYRQSLGQGPEFLIYFQGTGAADDSGLPNDRFFAVRPEGSVSTLKIQRTERGDSAVYLCASSLVHRSTDTQYFGPGTRLTVL.

The chain employs TRBV12-3 or TRBV12-4 and TRBJ2-5; D may be TRBD1 (6 bases). Trimming took 3 bases from V and 4 from J, leaving 12 bases between them. The CDR3 totals 14 residues. The CDR3 nucleotides are TGTGCCAGCAGTTTTAAAGCAGGGGTAGAGACCCAGTACTTC. This codes for CASSFKAGVETQYF.

This chain uses TRBV20-1 with TRBJ1-1; 7 nucleotides agree with TRBD1. CDR3 length: 14 residues. Trimming at V came to 1 base and at J to 1 base, leaving 3 bases not matched to a gene. Germline CDR1 reads DFQATT; CDR2 reads SNEGSKA (reference sequence). CDR3 DNA: TGCAGTGCTAGAGGGAGGACAGGGAACACTGAAGCTTTCTTT. It specifies CSARGRTGNTEAFF.